The TCR beta chain described here comes from a study of CD8+ T cells in alopecia areata. General study points: Compared with mice, patients displayed less clear TCR sharing, possibly for HLA-related reasons.

On this clone: Its antigen is as yet unknown.

V dropped 2 bases and J dropped 1 base, with 3 bases sitting between them. The germline V gene encodes CDR1 SGDLS and CDR2 YYNGEE. The CDR3 has 12 residues. RNA extraction and reverse transcription yielded cDNA as sequencing template. Method: immunoSEQ multiplex PCR; TCRdb's copy keeps in-frame clones and lacks some. The data contain hundreds of thousands of clones, 50% to 70% of them singletons. This chain links TRBV9 with TRBJ1-2; D call uncertain. This TCR was recovered from a human donor with alopecia areata. The source was CD4+ T cells sorted from blood, collected at week 0. CDR3 DNA: TGTGCCAGCAGCGTTAATAACTATGGCTACACCTTC. This translates into CASSVNNYGYTF.